This T cell receptor beta chain was captured in a study of blood T cell repertoires in COVID-19. The overall study: COVID-19 samples, acute and convalescent, were from the United States, Italy and Spain. In each case, the material was cDNA or gDNA derived from T cells, B-cell-depleted T cells, or PBMCs.

In the study's own analysis: From reference gene primer amplification, estimates of nucleated cell counts were derived. Profiled with immunoSEQ multiplex PCR; TCRdb holds only in-frame clones, not every one. From that table come the V and J calls and clone size; the DNA was used to work out D and trimming. The sample has 200,000 to 250,000 clones, roughly 90% seen once; the top ten hold about 4%. The material sequenced was PBMCs or T cells enriched from blood (not recorded which). This receptor was identified in a woman aged 35 to 49 with acute COVID-19.

The chain's CDR3 is CSVDRVTDTQYF. DNA of the CDR3: TGCAGCGTCGACAGGGTCACAGATACGCAGTATTTT. The V call is TRBV29-1, the J call TRBJ2-3; 7 nucleotides match TRBD1. Germline V gives CDR1 SQVTM, CDR2 ANQGSEA. This CDR3 has 12 residues. V shed 6 bases, J shed 2 bases, and the junction held 2 bases outside the gene matches.